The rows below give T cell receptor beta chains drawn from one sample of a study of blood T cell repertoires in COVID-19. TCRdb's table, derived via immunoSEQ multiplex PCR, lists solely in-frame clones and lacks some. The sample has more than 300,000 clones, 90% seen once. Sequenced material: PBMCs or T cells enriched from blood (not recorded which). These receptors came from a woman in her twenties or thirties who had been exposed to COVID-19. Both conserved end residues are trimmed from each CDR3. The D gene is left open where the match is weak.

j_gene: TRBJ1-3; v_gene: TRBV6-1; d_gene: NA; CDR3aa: ASSELRRNSGNTIY
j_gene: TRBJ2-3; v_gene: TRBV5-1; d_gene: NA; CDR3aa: ASSPRVSDTQY
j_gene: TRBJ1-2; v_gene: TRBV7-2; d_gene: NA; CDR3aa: ASSLKQGGYGYT
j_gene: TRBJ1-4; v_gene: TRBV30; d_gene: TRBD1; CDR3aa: AWSAPGGSEKLF
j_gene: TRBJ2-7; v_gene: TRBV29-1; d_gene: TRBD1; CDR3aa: SVGGGDVYEQY
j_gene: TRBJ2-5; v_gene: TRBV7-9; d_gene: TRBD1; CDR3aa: ASNRRDRGLGTQY
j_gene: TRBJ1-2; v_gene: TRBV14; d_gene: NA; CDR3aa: ASGHRIANYGYT
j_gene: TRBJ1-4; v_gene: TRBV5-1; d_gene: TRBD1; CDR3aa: ASSGQGNEKLF
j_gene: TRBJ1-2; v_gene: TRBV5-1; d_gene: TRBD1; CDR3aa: ASSPGLGQASSYGYT
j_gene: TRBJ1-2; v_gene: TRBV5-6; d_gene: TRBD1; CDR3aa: ASRERGQGAGYT
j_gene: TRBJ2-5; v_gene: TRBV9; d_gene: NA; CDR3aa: ASSVSGQETQY
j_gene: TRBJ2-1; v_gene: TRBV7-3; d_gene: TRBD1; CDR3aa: ASSVQGAGYNEQF
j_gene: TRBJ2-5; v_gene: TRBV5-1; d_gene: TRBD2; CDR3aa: ASSLAPSGGRETQY
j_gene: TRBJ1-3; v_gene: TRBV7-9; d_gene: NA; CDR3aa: ASSTGLPSSGNTIY
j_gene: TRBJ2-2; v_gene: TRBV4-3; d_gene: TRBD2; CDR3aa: ASSQDRPGTSGSGELF
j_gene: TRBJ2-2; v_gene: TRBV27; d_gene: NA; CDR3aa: ASSLMGGNGELF
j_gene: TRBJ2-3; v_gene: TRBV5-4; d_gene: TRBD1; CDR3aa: AGRTGGTDTQY
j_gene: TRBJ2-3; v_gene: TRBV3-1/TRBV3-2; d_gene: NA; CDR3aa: ASSQTYRDTQY
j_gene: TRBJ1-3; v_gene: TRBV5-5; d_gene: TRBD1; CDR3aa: ASSLGQGIGNTIY
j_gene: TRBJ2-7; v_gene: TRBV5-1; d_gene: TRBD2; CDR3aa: ASSRLRSSGESYEQY
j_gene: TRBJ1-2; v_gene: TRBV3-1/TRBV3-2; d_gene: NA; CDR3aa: ASRETGYT
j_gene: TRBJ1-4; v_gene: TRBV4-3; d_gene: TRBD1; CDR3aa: ASSREGQGNEKLF
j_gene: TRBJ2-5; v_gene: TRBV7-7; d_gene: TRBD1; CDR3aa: ASSLRGTGVNQETQY